At least ten counts were recorded for the clone carrying this TCR beta chain. The target antigen is unknown. The V gene's germline CDR1 is MDHEN and CDR2 SYDVKM. The CDR3 spans 14 residues. V was clipped by 2 bases and J by 8 bases, with 15 bases between them. This record comes from a study of T cells in Graves' hyperthyroidism and ophthalmopathy. Cells are PBMCs isolated from around 9.4 ml of fresh blood. Study results and caveats: Ophthalmopathy was separated from stable hyperthyroidism by a 13 V-J model. Most thyroid clonotypes expanded above 0.001 appeared in blood too.

TCR beta CDR3 regions were amplified from RNA transcripts. When the TCR CDR3 underwent first-round RT-PCR, the HTBI primer set was used. TCRdb analysed the multiplex PCR reads with MiXCR anew, one entry per CDR3 protein. The sample holds under 450,000 distinct CDR3 sequences, 15% to 18% seen once. Sample: blood. This clonotype was obtained from a woman aged 18-35 years with Graves' hyperthyroidism. The chain joins TRBV28 to TRBJ1-1, with TRBD1 as a possible D gene (6 bases). The DNA for the CDR3 is TGTGCCAGCAGTTTACCGAGGGGACATCGAGAAGCTTTCTTT. The encoded protein is CASSLPRGHREAFF.